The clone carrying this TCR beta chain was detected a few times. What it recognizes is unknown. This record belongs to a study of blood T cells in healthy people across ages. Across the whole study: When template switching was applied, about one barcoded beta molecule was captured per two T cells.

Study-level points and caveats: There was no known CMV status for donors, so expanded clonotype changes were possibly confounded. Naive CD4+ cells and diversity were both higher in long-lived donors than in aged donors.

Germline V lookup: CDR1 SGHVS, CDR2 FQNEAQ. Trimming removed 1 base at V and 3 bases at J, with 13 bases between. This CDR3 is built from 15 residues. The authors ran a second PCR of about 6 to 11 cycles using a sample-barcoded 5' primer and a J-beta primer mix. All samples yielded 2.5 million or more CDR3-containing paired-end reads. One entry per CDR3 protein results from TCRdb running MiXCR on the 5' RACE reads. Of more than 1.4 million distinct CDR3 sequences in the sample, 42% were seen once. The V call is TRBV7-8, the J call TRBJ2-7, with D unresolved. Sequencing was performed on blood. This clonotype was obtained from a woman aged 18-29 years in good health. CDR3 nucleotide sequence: TGTGCCAGCAGCTTAGTTGCCAGCCGAAACTACGAGCAGTACTTC. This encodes CASSLVASRNYEQYF.